Shown below are 9 T cell receptor beta chains from a single sample sequenced in a study of blood T cell repertoires in COVID-19. Sequencing was performed with immunoSEQ multiplex PCR; in TCRdb, only in-frame clones are kept and a portion is missing. The sample has about 260,000 clones; about 88% are singletons. The sequenced material came from PBMCs or T cells enriched from blood (not recorded which). These receptor sequences come from a man aged 25 to 45 with acute COVID-19.

In its sample, this clone was seen a few times. This chain uses TRBV18 with TRBJ1-1, with 8 nucleotides matching TRBD1. Germline CDR1 reads KGHSH; CDR2 reads LQKENI. This CDR3 has 14 residues. With V trimmed by 4 bases and J by 6 bases, 7 bases remained unmatched. The CDR3 DNA is TGTGCCAGCTCACAGGACAGGGTGTCAGCTGAAGCTTTCTTT. Protein sequence: CASSQDRVSAEAFF.

The V gene is TRBV10-2, the J gene TRBJ1-6; tentatively, D is TRBD1 (6 bases). V lost 8 bases to trimming and J lost 7 bases, with 18 bases between them. This CDR3 spans 15 amino acids. Germline V gives CDR1 WSHSY, CDR2 SAAADI. The DNA of the CDR3 is TGCGCCAGCCCTGACAGGAGGCAGGAGAATTCACCCCTCCACTTT. This gives the protein CASPDRRQENSPLHF.

This clone was picked up one time. V and J are TRBV5-4 and TRBJ1-1; TRBD1 agrees at 10 bases. The trim removed 4 bases at V and 1 base at J, leaving 4 bases unmatched. The CDR3 extends over 15 amino acids. The germline V gene has CDR1 SGHNT and CDR2 YYREEE (reference sequence). This chain's CDR3 is CASSTRTGGNTEAFF. CDR3 DNA: TGTGCCAGCAGCACGCGGACAGGGGGGAACACTGAAGCTTTCTTT.

The rearrangement links TRBV4-1 to TRBJ1-1, with D maybe TRBD1 (6 bases). The V and J ends lost 0 bases and 4 bases respectively, with 15 bases between them. The V gene's germline CDR1 is MGHRA and CDR2 YSYEKL. This CDR3 contains 16 residues. CDR3 bases: TGCGCCAGCAGCCAAGAGGGGCGGGGGGCCGGCACTGAAGCTTTCTTT. It is translated as CASSQEGRGAGTEAFF.

The rearrangement uses TRBV6-5 and TRBJ2-5, with 8 bases that match TRBD1. Germline V lookup: CDR1 MNHEY, CDR2 SVGAGI. This CDR3 spans 14 amino acids. V lost 4 bases to trimming and J lost 5 bases; unmatched junction nucleotides: 6. The CDR3 DNA sequence: TGTGCCAGCAGTTTCACAGGGGGTGGGGAGACCCAGTACTTC. Translated: CASSFTGGGETQYF.

V usage is TRBV11-2 and J usage is TRBJ2-1; TRBD2 aligns across 11 bases. CDR3 size: 17 residues. Germline V gene data show CDR1 as SGHAT and CDR2 as FQNNGV. The V gene end was trimmed by 2 bases and the J gene end by 2 bases; junction bases not matched to a gene: 5. CDR3 sequence: CASSLISGGATYNEQFF. The CDR3 nucleotides read TGTGCCAGCAGCTTAATTAGCGGGGGGGCGACCTACAATGAGCAGTTCTTC. Full variable domain (outside the CDR3, taken from reference TRBV11-2 and TRBJ2-1): EAGVAQSPRYKIIEKRQSVAFWCNPISGHATLYWYQQILGQGPKLLIQFQNNGVVDDSQLPKDRFSAERLKGVDSTLKIQPAKLEDSAVYLCASSLISGGATYNEQFFGPGTRLTVL.

The V gene is TRBV6-4, the J gene TRBJ1-5; tentative D call: TRBD1 (5 bases). Trimming left V 0 bases short and J 3 bases short, with 6 bases between. Germline loops: CDR1 MRHNA, CDR2 SNTAGT. There are 14 residues in the CDR3. In DNA form, the CDR3 reads TGTGCCAGCAGTGACTCGGACACCAATCAGCCCCAGCATTTT. As protein: CASSDSDTNQPQHF.

The J gene is TRBJ2-2, the V gene TRBV19; a possible D gene is TRBD1 (5 bases). This CDR3 has 15 amino acids. Germline assignment: CDR1 LNHDA and CDR2 SQIVND (reference sequence). V lost 4 bases and J 0 bases, leaving 9 bases between the germline ends. CDR3 in DNA: TGTGCCAGTAGTAGAGTGGGGCCGAACACCGGGGAGCTGTTTTTT. It translates to CASSRVGPNTGELFF.

For this clone: This CDR3 is also generated by other DNA sequences in the sample. The J gene is TRBJ2-3, the V gene TRBV7-9; D is undetermined. The CDR3 is 14 residues long. V lost 4 bases and J 1 base, leaving 9 bases between the germline ends. Germline CDR1 SEHNR, CDR2 FQNEAQ (reference sequence). The CDR3 protein is CASSSERGTDTQYF. CDR3 nucleotide sequence: TGTGCCAGCAGCTCCGAGCGAGGCACAGATACGCAGTATTTT. Drawing the rest from reference TRBV7-9 and TRBJ2-3, the complete variable domain is DTGVSQNPRHKITKRGQNVTFRCDPISEHNRLYWYRQTLGQGPEFLTYFQNEAQLEKSRLLSDRFSAERPKGSFSTLEIQRTEQGDSAMYLCASSSERGTDTQYFGPGTRLTVL.